This T cell receptor beta chain was captured in a study of blood T cell repertoires in COVID-19. Study as a whole: PBMCs, B-cell-depleted T cells, or T cells were the source of the cDNA or gDNA that made up the material.

Turning to this clone: Other DNA sequences in the same sample also yield this CDR3.

TCRdb's table, derived via immunoSEQ multiplex PCR, lists solely in-frame clones and lacks some. This table holds 150,000 to 200,000 clones, around nine tenths found once. This sequence was found in a middle-aged man with acute or convalescent COVID-19. The material sequenced was peripheral blood.

CDR3 in DNA: TGTGCCAGTTCTGGACAGGGGAACTATGGCTACACCTTC. Its protein is CASSGQGNYGYTF. The chain links TRBV9 to TRBJ1-2; TRBD1 matches 9 bases. The CDR3 loop spans 13 amino acids. The germline CDR1 and CDR2 sequences are SGDLS and YYNGEE. The ends lost 8 bases at V and 2 bases at J; junction bases unmatched: 4.